The source of this T cell receptor (beta chain) is a study of cytomegalovirus exposure and HLA in healthy donors. About the research overall: Out of around 360 genotyped donors, about 80% belonged to the Caucasian-associated ancestry cluster. Overall study results and limits: In vitro assays verified that a few CMV-associated chains recognized CMV antigens specifically.

As regards this clone: Its antigen is unidentified.

It was with 60 Vbeta and 13 Jbeta primers that the PCR ran. TCRdb keeps only in-frame clones here, not all; method: immunoSEQ multiplex PCR. The profile shows about 120,000 clones, 60% to 85% of them singletons. Germline V CDR1 and CDR2: MNHEY, SMNVEV (reference sequence). Trimming left V 10 bases short and J 4 bases short, with 14 bases between. The CDR3 is 14 residues long. Sequencing used PBMCs. The TCR sequence derives from a woman in her thirties or forties in good health and CMV-seropositive. The chain links TRBV27 to TRBJ2-6; D assignment may be TRBD1 or TRBD2 (6 bases each). DNA of the CDR3: TGTGCCACCAGGGGAGGAGCGGGGGCCAACGTCCTGACTTTC. It encodes CATRGGAGANVLTF.